The rows below give T cell receptor beta chains drawn from one sample of a study of vaccination effects on CD4 cells after COVID-19. Which antigens these TCRs recognize remains unknown. Using immunoSEQ multiplex PCR, the repertoire was profiled, and TCRdb retains in-frame clones only, with some absent. In the table there are 65,000 to 95,000 clones, 60% to 80% of which are singletons. This specimen was CD4+ T cells from PBMCs cultured with HCoV-OC43 spike peptides, taken after COVID-19 vaccination. Source of these receptors: a human donor who received a COVID-19 vaccine. The CDR3 runs from the conserved cysteine through the conserved F or W. The D gene is left open where the match is weak. Clone size is given for some rows only: seen once, a few or many times, or a class if the clone is expanded.

cdr3_nt: TGTGCCAGCTCACGAGACAGTAGCAATCAGCCCCAGCATTTT
cdr3_aa: CASSRDSSNQPQHF
j_call: TRBJ1-5
v_call: TRBV18
clone_size: NA
d_call: NA

cdr3_nt: TGTGCCAGCAGCTTAGACAGGGGTCGAAACACCATATATTTT
cdr3_aa: CASSLDRGRNTIYF
j_call: TRBJ1-3
v_call: TRBV7-8
clone_size: few
d_call: TRBD1

cdr3_nt: TGCAGTGCTAGTAGGTTGCTGAACACCGGGGAGCTGTTTTTT
cdr3_aa: CSASRLLNTGELFF
j_call: TRBJ2-2
v_call: TRBV20-1
clone_size: NA
d_call: NA

cdr3_nt: TGTGCCAGCGCATTCGGGGGGGGTCGTAGGGAAAAACTGTTTTTT
cdr3_aa: CASAFGGGRREKLFF
j_call: TRBJ1-4
v_call: TRBV6-5
clone_size: NA
d_call: NA

cdr3_nt: TGTGCCAGCAGCTCGGTCCACACCGGGGAGCTGTTTTTT
cdr3_aa: CASSSVHTGELFF
j_call: TRBJ2-2
v_call: TRBV7-3
clone_size: NA
d_call: NA

cdr3_nt: TGTGCCAGGAACACCGGGGAGCTGTTTTTT
cdr3_aa: CARNTGELFF
j_call: TRBJ2-2
v_call: TRBV12-3/TRBV12-4
clone_size: NA
d_call: NA

cdr3_nt: TGTGCCACCCAACGCGGGGGGGCCCTTTCGCGCTTGTTCTTC
cdr3_aa: CATQRGGALSRLFF
j_call: TRBJ2-1
v_call: TRBV24-1
clone_size: NA
d_call: TRBD2

cdr3_nt: TGTGCCAGCAGTTCTACGGCAGGCACAGATACGCAGTATTTT
cdr3_aa: CASSSTAGTDTQYF
j_call: TRBJ2-3
v_call: TRBV27
clone_size: few
d_call: NA

cdr3_nt: TGTGCCAGCAGCTTCACCGGGGAGCTGTTTTTT
cdr3_aa: CASSFTGELFF
j_call: TRBJ2-2
v_call: TRBV6-6
clone_size: NA
d_call: NA

cdr3_nt: TGTGCCAGCAGTGAGGTGAGCGGGACCTACTATGGCTACACCTTC
cdr3_aa: CASSEVSGTYYGYTF
j_call: TRBJ1-2
v_call: TRBV2
clone_size: NA
d_call: NA

cdr3_nt: TGTGCCAGTAGCAATTTAGCGGGGGACACAGATACGCAGTATTTT
cdr3_aa: CASSNLAGDTDTQYF
j_call: TRBJ2-3
v_call: TRBV19
clone_size: NA
d_call: TRBD2

cdr3_nt: TGTGCCAGCAGTATACGTCGGACAGCCCTAGGGGAAAAACTGTTTTTT
cdr3_aa: CASSIRRTALGEKLFF
j_call: TRBJ1-4
v_call: TRBV27
clone_size: NA
d_call: NA

cdr3_nt: TGCAGCGTTGAAGTTGGGGGGGCGCAGGGGGAGACCCAGTACTTC
cdr3_aa: CSVEVGGAQGETQYF
j_call: TRBJ2-5
v_call: TRBV29-1
clone_size: NA
d_call: NA

cdr3_nt: TGTGCCAGCAGCGTAGACAGCTTCTCTGGAAACACCATATATTTT
cdr3_aa: CASSVDSFSGNTIYF
j_call: TRBJ1-3
v_call: TRBV9
clone_size: NA
d_call: NA

cdr3_nt: TGTGCCACCAGTGAGGGGACGATTAATGAAAAACTGTTTTTT
cdr3_aa: CATSEGTINEKLFF
j_call: TRBJ1-4
v_call: TRBV24-1
clone_size: NA
d_call: NA

cdr3_nt: TGTGCCAGCAGCTACCGGACTAGCGGGGGGCCCGATTCCTACAATGAGCAGTTCTTC
cdr3_aa: CASSYRTSGGPDSYNEQFF
j_call: TRBJ2-1
v_call: TRBV7-3
clone_size: NA
d_call: TRBD2

cdr3_nt: TGTGCCAGCAGCAAGCGGGGGAGCTCCTACAATGAGCAGTTCTTC
cdr3_aa: CASSKRGSSYNEQFF
j_call: TRBJ2-1
v_call: TRBV2
clone_size: few
d_call: TRBD2

cdr3_nt: TGTGCCAGCAGTTATCTAGGGAGGGGGAAAAACACTGAAGCTTTCTTT
cdr3_aa: CASSYLGRGKNTEAFF
j_call: TRBJ1-1
v_call: TRBV6-5
clone_size: few
d_call: NA

cdr3_nt: TGTGCCAGCAGCTTCGCTGTAACGGGGGCCAACGTCCTGACTTTC
cdr3_aa: CASSFAVTGANVLTF
j_call: TRBJ2-6
v_call: TRBV7-9
clone_size: NA
d_call: NA

cdr3_nt: TGTGCCAGCAGCGTAGAGGCGGGGGGGGTCACAGATACGCAGTATTTT
cdr3_aa: CASSVEAGGVTDTQYF
j_call: TRBJ2-3
v_call: TRBV9
clone_size: NA
d_call: TRBD2

cdr3_nt: TGTGCCAGCAGCTACGGAGGGGCCCTAAGCTCCTATGGCTACACCTTC
cdr3_aa: CASSYGGALSSYGYTF
j_call: TRBJ1-2
v_call: TRBV5-4
clone_size: NA
d_call: NA

cdr3_nt: TGTGCCAGTAGTACGCTAGCGGGGGGGAACACCGGGGAGCTGTTTTTT
cdr3_aa: CASSTLAGGNTGELFF
j_call: TRBJ2-2
v_call: TRBV19
clone_size: NA
d_call: TRBD2

cdr3_nt: TGCAGCGTTGCAGTCGCGGGGGGGTCAACTAATGAAAAACTGTTTTTT
cdr3_aa: CSVAVAGGSTNEKLFF
j_call: TRBJ1-4
v_call: TRBV29-1
clone_size: NA
d_call: NA

cdr3_nt: TGTGCCAGCAGGTCAGGCGAACGAGCGGCTTTCTTT
cdr3_aa: CASRSGERAAFF
j_call: TRBJ1-1
v_call: TRBV7-2
clone_size: NA
d_call: NA

cdr3_nt: TGTGCCAGCAGTGCCCAGGGATCCGATACGCAGTATTTT
cdr3_aa: CASSAQGSDTQYF
j_call: TRBJ2-3
v_call: TRBV6-4
clone_size: NA
d_call: NA

cdr3_nt: TGTGCCAGCAGCCAGGACGGGAGCACCGGGGAGCTGTTTTTT
cdr3_aa: CASSQDGSTGELFF
j_call: TRBJ2-2
v_call: TRBV7-9
clone_size: NA
d_call: NA